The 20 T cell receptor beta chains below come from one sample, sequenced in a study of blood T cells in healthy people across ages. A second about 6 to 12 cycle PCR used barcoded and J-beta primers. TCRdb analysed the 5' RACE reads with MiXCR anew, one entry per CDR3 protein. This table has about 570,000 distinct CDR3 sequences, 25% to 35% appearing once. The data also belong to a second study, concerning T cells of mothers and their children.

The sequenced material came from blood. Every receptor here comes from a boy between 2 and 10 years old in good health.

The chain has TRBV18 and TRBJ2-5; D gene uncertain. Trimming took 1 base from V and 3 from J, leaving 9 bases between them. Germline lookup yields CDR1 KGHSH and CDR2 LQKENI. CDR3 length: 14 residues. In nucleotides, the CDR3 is TGTGCCAGCTCACCACGGTCGACGGAAGAGACCCAGTACTTC. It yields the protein CASSPRSTEETQYF.

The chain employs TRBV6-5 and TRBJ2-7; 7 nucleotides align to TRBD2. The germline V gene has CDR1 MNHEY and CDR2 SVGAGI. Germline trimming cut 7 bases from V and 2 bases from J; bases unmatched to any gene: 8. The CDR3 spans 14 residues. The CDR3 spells CASTSRGFTYEQYF. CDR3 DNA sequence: TGTGCCAGCACCTCGCGGGGGTTTACCTACGAGCAGTACTTC.

DNA for the CDR3: TGCAGCGCTGGACAGGGGGAGCTCTACGAGCAGTACTTC. Amino acid sequence: CSAGQGELYEQYF. The chain uses TRBV29-1 and TRBJ2-5; TRBD1 matches 10 bases. The J call may be wrong; the DNA end is better matched by TRBJ2-7. The CDR3 has 13 amino acids. Per the germline V gene, CDR1 is SQVTM and CDR2 is ANQGSEA.

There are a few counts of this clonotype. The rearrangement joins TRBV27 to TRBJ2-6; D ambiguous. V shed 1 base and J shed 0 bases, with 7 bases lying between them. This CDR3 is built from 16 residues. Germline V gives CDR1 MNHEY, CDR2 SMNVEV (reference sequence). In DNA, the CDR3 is TGTGCCAGCAGTTTATTGGGGAACTCTGGGGCCAACGTCCTGACTTTC. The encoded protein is CASSLLGNSGANVLTF.

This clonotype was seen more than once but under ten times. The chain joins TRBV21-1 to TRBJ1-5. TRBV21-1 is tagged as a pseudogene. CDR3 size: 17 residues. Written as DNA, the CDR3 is TGTGCCAGCAGCCCCCTCCCTGGATCCGCGGAGGATCAGCCCCAGCATTTT. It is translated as CASSPLPGSAEDQPQHF.

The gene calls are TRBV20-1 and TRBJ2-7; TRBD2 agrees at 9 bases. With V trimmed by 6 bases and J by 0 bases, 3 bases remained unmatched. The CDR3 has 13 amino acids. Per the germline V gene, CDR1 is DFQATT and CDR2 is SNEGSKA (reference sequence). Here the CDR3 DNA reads TGCAGTGCAATAGCGGGAGCCTCCTACGAGCAGTACTTC. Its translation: CSAIAGASYEQYF.

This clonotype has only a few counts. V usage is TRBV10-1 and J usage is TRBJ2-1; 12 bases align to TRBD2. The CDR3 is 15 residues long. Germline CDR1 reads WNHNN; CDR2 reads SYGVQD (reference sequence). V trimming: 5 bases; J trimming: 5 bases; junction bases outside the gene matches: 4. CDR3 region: CASSPTSGSHNEQFF. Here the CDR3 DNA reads TGCGCCAGCAGTCCGACTAGCGGGAGCCACAATGAGCAGTTCTTC.

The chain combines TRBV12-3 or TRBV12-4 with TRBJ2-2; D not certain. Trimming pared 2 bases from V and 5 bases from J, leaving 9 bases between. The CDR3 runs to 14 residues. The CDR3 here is CASSLRAPTGELFF. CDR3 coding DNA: TGTGCCAGCAGTTTAAGAGCTCCGACCGGGGAGCTGTTTTTT.

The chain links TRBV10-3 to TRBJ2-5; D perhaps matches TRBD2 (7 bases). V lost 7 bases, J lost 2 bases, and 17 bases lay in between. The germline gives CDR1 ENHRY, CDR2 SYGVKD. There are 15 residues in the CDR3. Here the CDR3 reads CAIKRRAGTQETQYF. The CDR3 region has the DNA TGTGCCATCAAGCGTAGAGCGGGGACACAAGAGACCCAGTACTTC.

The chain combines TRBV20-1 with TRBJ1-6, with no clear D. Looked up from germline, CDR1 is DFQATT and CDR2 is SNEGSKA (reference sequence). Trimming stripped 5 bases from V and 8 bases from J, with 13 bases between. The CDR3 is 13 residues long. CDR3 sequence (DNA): TGCAGTGCTCCAGCGGGGAGTGATTCACCCCTCCACTTT. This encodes CSAPAGSDSPLHF.

The CDR3 coding sequence is TGCAGTGCTTACTACAATGAGCAGTTCTTC. Translated, it gives CSAYYNEQFF. The chain uses TRBV20-1 and TRBJ2-1; D remains ambiguous. V was trimmed by 5 bases and J by 3 bases, leaving 2 bases between them. Germline CDR1 DFQATT, CDR2 SNEGSKA (reference sequence). CDR3 length equals 10 residues.

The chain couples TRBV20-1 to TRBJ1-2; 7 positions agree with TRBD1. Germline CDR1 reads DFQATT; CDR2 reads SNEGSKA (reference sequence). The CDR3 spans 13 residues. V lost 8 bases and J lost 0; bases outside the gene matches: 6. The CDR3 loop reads CSPWTGANYGYTF. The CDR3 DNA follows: TGCAGTCCTTGGACAGGAGCTAACTATGGCTACACCTTC.

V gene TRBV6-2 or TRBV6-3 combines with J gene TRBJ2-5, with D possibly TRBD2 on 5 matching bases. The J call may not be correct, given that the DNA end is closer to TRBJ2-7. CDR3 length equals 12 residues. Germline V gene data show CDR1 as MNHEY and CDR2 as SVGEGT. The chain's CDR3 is CASRTGNYEQYF. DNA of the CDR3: TGTGCCAGCCGGACGGGGAACTACGAGCAGTACTTC.

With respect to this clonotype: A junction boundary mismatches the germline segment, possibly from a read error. DNA for the CDR3: TGTGCCAGTTATAGCGCGGGCACAGATACGCAATATTTT. Encoded protein: CASYSAGTDTQYF. The chain combines TRBV12-3 or TRBV12-4 with TRBJ2-3, with D perhaps matching TRBD2 (5 bases). This CDR3 spans 13 amino acids.

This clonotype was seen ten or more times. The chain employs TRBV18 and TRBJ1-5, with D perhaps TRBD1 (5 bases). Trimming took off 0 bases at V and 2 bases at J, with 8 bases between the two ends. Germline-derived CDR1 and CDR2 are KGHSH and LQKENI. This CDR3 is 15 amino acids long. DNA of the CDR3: TGTGCCAGCTCACCACCTGGGGGTGGCAATCAGCCCCAGCATTTT. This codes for CASSPPGGGNQPQHF.

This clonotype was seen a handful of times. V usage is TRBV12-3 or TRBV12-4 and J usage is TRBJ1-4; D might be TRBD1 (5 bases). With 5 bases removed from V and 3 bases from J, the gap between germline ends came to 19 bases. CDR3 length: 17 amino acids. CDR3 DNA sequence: TGTGCCAGCAGTCCGTACAGGATCCCCGGAGCTAATGAAAAACTGTTTTTT. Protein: CASSPYRIPGANEKLFF.

For the CDR3, the DNA is TGCAGTGCTAGAGGGGACTCCGGGGAGCTGTTTTTT. Its translation is CSARGDSGELFF. This chain joins TRBV20-1 and TRBJ2-2, with D possibly TRBD2 on 6 matching bases. Trimming left V 1 base short and J 6 bases short, with 6 bases between. This CDR3 has 12 amino acids. The germline V gene encodes CDR1 DFQATT and CDR2 SNEGSKA (reference sequence).

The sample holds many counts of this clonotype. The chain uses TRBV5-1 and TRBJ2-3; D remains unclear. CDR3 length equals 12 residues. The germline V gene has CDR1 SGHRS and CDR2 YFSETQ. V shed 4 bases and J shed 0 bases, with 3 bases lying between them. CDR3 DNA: TGCGCCAGCAGCGACAGCACAGATACGCAGTATTTT. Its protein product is CASSDSTDTQYF.

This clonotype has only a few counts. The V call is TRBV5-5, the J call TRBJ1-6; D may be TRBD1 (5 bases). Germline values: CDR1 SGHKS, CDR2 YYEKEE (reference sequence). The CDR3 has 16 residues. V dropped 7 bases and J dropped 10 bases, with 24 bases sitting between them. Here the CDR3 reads CASVYAYGGAGSPLHF. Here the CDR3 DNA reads TGTGCCAGCGTTTACGCTTACGGGGGAGCGGGGTCACCCCTCCACTTT.

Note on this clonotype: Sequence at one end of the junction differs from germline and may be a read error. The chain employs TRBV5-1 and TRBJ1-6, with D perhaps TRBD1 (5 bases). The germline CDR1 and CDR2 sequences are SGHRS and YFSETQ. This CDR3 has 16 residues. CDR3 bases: TGCGCCAGCAGCTTGGGGACCGGGACGGCCAATTCACCCCTCCGCTTT. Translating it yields CASSLGTGTANSPLRF.